This TCR beta chain was sequenced for a study of post-analysis software for immune sequencing data. Study summary: Progressive-relapsing, secondary progressive and relapsing-remitting multiple sclerosis were among the disease courses included.

The CDR3 totals 14 residues. Trimming left V 2 bases short and J 1 base short, with 8 bases between. Unique molecular identifiers were built into the TCR beta cDNA libraries. Input amounts of 1 to 10 million T cells were used. These gave about 500,000 cDNA molecules, so each molecule approximated one T cell. From the PCR reads, TCRdb called clonotypes with MiXCR, one entry per CDR3 protein. The top ten clones hold 0.55% to 0.65% of a sample with fewer than 850,000 distinct CDR3 sequences, 30% of them seen once. Details on this clonotype: Its antigen is not identified.

Study-wide results and caveats: With F measure, samples from one preparation batch clustered together strongly. Compared against controls, patients with multiple sclerosis displayed significantly lower normalized Chao1 diversity. TRBV5-6, TRBV5-1 and TRBV20-1 belonged to a set of a handful of TRBV segments that were more frequent in patients than controls.

The genes are TRBV12-3 or TRBV12-4 and TRBJ1-1, with TRBD1 as a possible D gene (6 bases). Specimen: blood. This TCR was sampled from a girl between 10 and 17 years old with multiple sclerosis. CDR3 nucleotides: TGTGCCAGCAGTTTAACAGGGCCGAACACTGAAGCTTTCTTT. Its protein is CASSLTGPNTEAFF.